These 23 T cell receptor beta chains were all obtained from the same sample, sequenced in a study of T-cell memory formation after mild COVID-19. One entry per CDR3 protein, called by TCRdb with MiXCR from the 5' RACE reads. Of roughly 400,000 distinct CDR3 sequences in the sample, 20% to 25% were seen once. Sequenced: PBMCs or a T cell subset sorted from them (not recorded which). All receptors derive from an adult woman who had mild COVID-19 (a few samples of this study predate the infection). Cell type and time point are not known.

This clonotype was counted between two and nine times. This chain connects TRBV4-3 to TRBJ2-1; D might be TRBD2 (6 bases). Germline loops: CDR1 LGHNA, CDR2 YSLEER. The CDR3 length is 13 residues. The V end was cut by 1 base, the J end by 9 bases, with 10 bases between. CDR3 bases: TGCGCCAGCAGCCAAGGGAGGGGTGGTGAGCAGTTCTTC. Protein product: CASSQGRGGEQFF.

The J gene is TRBJ1-2, the V gene TRBV5-1, with 8 bases lining up with TRBD1. The CDR3 runs to 13 residues. The trim removed 0 bases at V and 8 bases at J, leaving 3 bases unmatched. Germline V CDR1 and CDR2: SGHRS, YFSETQ. The CDR3 loop reads CASSLEGTGGYTF. In DNA, the CDR3 is TGCGCCAGCAGCTTGGAGGGGACAGGCGGCTACACCTTC.

The chain has TRBV2 and TRBJ1-1; TRBD1 matches 9 bases. J lost 5 bases, V lost 6 bases, and 7 bases had no gene match. This CDR3 comprises 14 residues. In germline, CDR1 is SNHLY, CDR2 FYNNEI. The CDR3 loop is CASRRADRGTEAFF. CDR3 nucleotide sequence: TGTGCCAGCAGGAGAGCTGACAGGGGGACTGAAGCTTTCTTT.

The rearrangement links TRBV2 to TRBJ2-7; D perhaps matches TRBD2 (5 bases). Germline loops: CDR1 SNHLY, CDR2 FYNNEI. This CDR3 is built from 16 residues. Trimming removed 4 bases from V and 0 bases from J, with 16 bases in between. DNA of the CDR3: TGTGCCAGCAGTGTACGGGAAGGACGGAGCTCCTACGAGCAGTACTTC. This translates into CASSVREGRSSYEQYF.

In its sample, this clonotype was seen a few times. This chain joins TRBV5-6 and TRBJ2-1; possible D gene TRBD2, 5 bases. The V end lost 1 base, the J end lost 7 bases, and 21 bases lay between the germline ends. Germline assignment: CDR1 SGHDT and CDR2 YYEEEE. This CDR3 is built from 17 residues. This chain's CDR3 is CASSLYVRVRENNEQFF. The CDR3 DNA follows: TGTGCCAGCAGCTTGTACGTCCGGGTACGGGAAAATAATGAGCAGTTCTTC. The variable domain in full, with the rest retrieved from reference TRBV5-6 and TRBJ2-1, is DAGVTQSPTHLIKTRGQQVTLRCSPKSGHDTVSWYQQALGQGPQFIFQYYEEEERQRGNFPDRFSGHQFPNYSSELNVNALLLGDSALYLCASSLYVRVRENNEQFFGPGTRLTVL.

This clonotype was observed once. This chain joins TRBV5-1 and TRBJ2-7, with D unclear. Germline V gene data show CDR1 as SGHRS and CDR2 as YFSETQ. The CDR3 length is 15 residues. Trimming left V 5 bases short and J 4 bases short, with 19 bases between. The CDR3 sequence is CASSRSRDEGYEQYF. CDR3 bases: TGCGCCAGCAGTCGATCACGCGACGAAGGGTACGAGCAGTACTTC.

V usage is TRBV28 and J usage is TRBJ2-3; 7 positions match TRBD2. V gave up 8 bases and J gave up 1 base; unmatched junction bases: 12. Germline V lookup: CDR1 MDHEN, CDR2 SYDVKM. This CDR3 contains 16 residues. Here the CDR3 reads CASGVQAGWGTDTQYF. DNA of the CDR3: TGTGCCAGCGGAGTGCAAGCGGGATGGGGCACAGATACGCAGTATTTT.

A few counts support this clonotype. J is TRBJ2-3 and V is TRBV6-5; the D gene is possibly TRBD1 (5 bases). V was pared by 6 bases and J by 2 bases, with 21 bases between. This CDR3 contains 17 residues. Germline V lookup: CDR1 MNHEY, CDR2 SVGAGI. CDR3 DNA: TGTGCCAGCAGCCCATATCGACAGTTAAGGCCCACAGATACGCAGTATTTT. Translating it yields CASSPYRQLRPTDTQYF.

The rearrangement links TRBV11-2 to TRBJ2-4; D may match TRBD1 or TRBD2 (7 bases each). The CDR3 consists of 15 residues. Germline values: CDR1 SGHAT, CDR2 FQNNGV. V was shortened by 3 bases and J by 7 bases, with 16 bases between the two germline ends. The CDR3 coding sequence is TGTGCCAGCAGCTTGGATCCTCAGGGGGGGAACATTCAGTACTTC. Its protein product is CASSLDPQGGNIQYF.

This chain joins TRBV4-2 and TRBJ1-2; D uncertain. Germline V gives CDR1 LGHNA, CDR2 YNFKEQ. V lost 0 bases and J lost 6, with 11 bases in between. The CDR3 extends over 14 amino acids. CDR3 coding DNA: TGTGCCAGCAGCCAAGAGTCCGGGATCAATGGCTACACCTTC. It yields the protein CASSQESGINGYTF.

There are a few counts of this clonotype. V and J are TRBV7-9 and TRBJ2-5, with 7 positions matching TRBD2. The CDR3 spans 15 residues. The J segment lost 1 base and the V segment lost 1 base, leaving 3 bases of the junction unmatched. The germline V gene encodes CDR1 SEHNR and CDR2 FQNEAQ (reference sequence). CDR3 residues: CASSLEGLSQETQYF. CDR3 nucleotides: TGTGCCAGCAGCTTAGAGGGACTATCCCAAGAGACCCAGTACTTC. Full variable domain (outside the CDR3, taken from reference TRBV7-9 and TRBJ2-5): DTGVSQNPRHKITKRGQNVTFRCDPISEHNRLYWYRQTLGQGPEFLTYFQNEAQLEKSRLLSDRFSAERPKGSFSTLEIQRTEQGDSAMYLCASSLEGLSQETQYFGPGTRLLVL.

This clonotype was counted a few times. This chain uses TRBV19 with TRBJ2-1; 9 bases fit TRBD2. This CDR3 spans 14 amino acids. The germline V gene encodes CDR1 LNHDA and CDR2 SQIVND (reference sequence). Trimming at V came to 6 bases and at J to 8 bases, leaving 8 bases not matched to a gene. CDR3 region: CASSIIAGVDEQFF. DNA for the CDR3: TGTGCCAGTAGCATCATAGCGGGAGTTGATGAGCAGTTCTTC.

The chain employs TRBV29-1 and TRBJ2-5, with D perhaps TRBD2 (7 bases). V was pared by 8 bases and J by 4 bases, with 20 bases between. Germline V CDR1 and CDR2: SQVTM, ANQGSEA. CDR3 length equals 14 residues. The CDR3 DNA is TGCAGCCAAGAGGGGGGGACGCGAGGAGAGACCCAGTACTTC. Translated, it gives CSQEGGTRGETQYF.

The J gene is TRBJ2-7, the V gene TRBV20-1, with D unresolved. The CDR3 sequence is 14 residues long. CDR1 DFQATT and CDR2 SNEGSKA come from the germline V gene (reference sequence). V dropped 0 bases and J dropped 3 bases, with 12 bases sitting between them. The CDR3 DNA reads as TGCAGTGCTAGAGATATGCAGCAGCACTACGAGCAGTACTTC. It is translated as CSARDMQQHYEQYF.

J is TRBJ2-1 and V is TRBV20-1, with no clear D. Trimming shortened V by 4 bases and J by 3 bases, and 13 bases separated the two germline ends. This CDR3 comprises 14 residues. CDR1 and CDR2 from the germline V gene are DFQATT and SNEGSKA (reference sequence). The CDR3 coding sequence is TGCAGTGCTACGGCCCCCGTGGGCTACAATGAGCAGTTCTTC. Amino acid sequence: CSATAPVGYNEQFF.

In this sample, this clonotype turned up a few times. J is TRBJ2-5 and V is TRBV4-2; perhaps TRBD2 as D (6 bases). The CDR3 runs 16 residues. Trimming took 0 bases from V and 4 from J, leaving 15 bases between them. CDR1 LGHNA and CDR2 YNFKEQ come from the germline V gene. The CDR3 loop is CASSQDLISGAETQYF. Written as DNA, the CDR3 is TGTGCCAGCAGCCAAGATCTAATATCGGGAGCAGAGACCCAGTACTTC.

V gene TRBV5-1 combines with J gene TRBJ2-7; 8 nucleotides align to TRBD1. This CDR3 region has 14 residues. Trimming took 3 bases from V and 7 from J; bases not matched to a gene: 9. The germline gives CDR1 SGHRS, CDR2 YFSETQ. As DNA, the CDR3 is TGCGCCAGCAGCTCTGCAGGGGGCTCAGGGGAGCAGTACTTC. Protein: CASSSAGGSGEQYF.

This clonotype was counted a few times. The CDR3 sequence: CASQKSYTGVAYNSPLHF. The CDR3 DNA reads TGTGCCAGCCAAAAATCGTATACGGGGGTTGCCTATAATTCACCCCTCCACTTT. This chain connects TRBV27 to TRBJ1-6; tentatively, D is TRBD1 (5 bases). Germline V gives CDR1 MNHEY, CDR2 SMNVEV (reference sequence). This CDR3 contains 18 residues. The V gene lost 8 bases and the J gene lost 2 bases, with 22 bases spanning the gap.

The V and J genes are TRBV5-1 and TRBJ1-1, with no clear D. The CDR3 extends over 15 amino acids. V was cut by 1 base and J by 4 bases, with 14 bases left in between. The germline CDR1 and CDR2 sequences are SGHRS and YFSETQ. The CDR3 loop is CASSLRSGVSTEAFF. The CDR3, as DNA: TGCGCCAGCAGCTTGAGATCGGGAGTGAGCACTGAAGCTTTCTTT. Drawing the rest from reference TRBV5-1 and TRBJ1-1, the complete variable domain is KAGVTQTPRYLIKTRGQQVTLSCSPISGHRSVSWYQQTPGQGLQFLFEYFSETQRNKGNFPGRFSGRQFSNSRSEMNVSTLELGDSALYLCASSLRSGVSTEAFFGQGTRLTVV.

This clonotype was detected only a few times. This sequence joins TRBV7-2 and TRBJ2-7; TRBD1 matches at 10 bases. CDR3 length: 17 amino acids. Trimming took 0 bases from V and 10 from J; bases not matched to a gene: 15. Looked up from germline, CDR1 is SGHTA and CDR2 is FQGNSA. CDR3 region: CASSLAGRGTGAREQYF. The CDR3 nucleotides are TGTGCCAGCAGCTTAGCGGGGCGCGGGACAGGGGCACGCGAACAGTACTTC.

V is TRBV5-1 and J is TRBJ1-2; D may be TRBD1 (6 bases). V lost 4 bases and J 8 bases, leaving 24 bases between the germline ends. The CDR3 extends over 16 amino acids. Germline assignment: CDR1 SGHRS and CDR2 YFSETQ. CDR3 DNA sequence: TGCGCCAGCAGCCTGGGGGCCAGGGCGCGAGGAGACGGCTACACCTTC. The encoded protein is CASSLGARARGDGYTF.

The rearrangement joins TRBV18 to TRBJ1-6; TRBD1 matches 9 bases. Trimming cost V 3 bases and J 14 bases; bases outside gene matches: 11. Germline CDR1 KGHSH, CDR2 LQKENI. The CDR3 spans 15 residues. CDR3 sequence: CASSPSGQGRESLHF. Here the CDR3 DNA reads TGTGCCAGCTCACCTTCGGGACAGGGCCGCGAATCCCTCCACTTT.

As regards this clonotype: A read error may explain this, as a much larger clone is one base away. This rearrangement joins TRBV29-1 to TRBJ2-2; D is unclear. Trimming stripped 5 bases from V and 3 bases from J, with 4 bases between. Germline V gives CDR1 SQVTM, CDR2 ANQGSEA. CDR3 length equals 11 residues. The CDR3 region has the DNA TGCAGCGTTTGGGACACCGGGGAGCTGTTTTTT. Translating gives CSVWDTGELFF.